The next 25 T cell receptor beta chains were all read from a single sample in a study of blood T cell repertoires in COVID-19. The protocol was immunoSEQ multiplex PCR, while the TCRdb copy is restricted to in-frame clones and leaves out a portion. The table has about 320,000 clones, roughly 90% seen once. Source material: peripheral blood. The receptors originated from a woman aged 25-40 years with COVID-19, enrolled during active disease.

This sequence joins TRBV7-9 and TRBJ2-5, with a weak D call TRBD2 (5 bases). Germline-derived CDR1 and CDR2 are SEHNR and FQNEAQ (reference sequence). The V and J ends lost 5 bases and 4 bases respectively, with 23 bases between them. The CDR3 length is 17 residues. CDR3: CASSPGLLDPRGETQYF. As DNA, the CDR3 is TGTGCCAGCAGCCCCGGACTCCTCGACCCTCGGGGAGAGACCCAGTACTTC. Drawing the rest from reference TRBV7-9 and TRBJ2-5, the complete variable domain is DTGVSQNPRHKITKRGQNVTFRCDPISEHNRLYWYRQTLGQGPEFLTYFQNEAQLEKSRLLSDRFSAERPKGSFSTLEIQRTEQGDSAMYLCASSPGLLDPRGETQYFGPGTRLLVL.

The CDR3 loop reads CASSYTGASRGTEAFF. CDR3 coding DNA: TGTGCCAGCAGTTACACAGGGGCCTCCCGGGGAACTGAAGCTTTCTTT. The chain couples TRBV6-5 to TRBJ1-1; TRBD1 aligns across 7 bases. The CDR3 runs to 16 residues. V lost 2 bases and J lost 5; bases outside the gene matches: 11. Germline CDR1 and CDR2: MNHEY and SVGAGI.

The genes are TRBV15 and TRBJ1-1; D not resolved. The CDR3 has 12 amino acids. Trimming left V 5 bases short and J 7 bases short, with 11 bases between. Germline CDR1 reads LNHNV; CDR2 reads YYDKDF (reference sequence). In DNA, the CDR3 is TGTGCCACCAGCTGGGGAGCCAGTGAAGCTTTCTTT. Its translation: CATSWGASEAFF.

The chain is built from TRBV4-2 and TRBJ2-1, with 8 positions matching TRBD2. Germline V gene sequence: CDR1 LGHNA, CDR2 YNFKEQ. This CDR3 has 16 residues. J was trimmed by 4 bases and V by 4 bases; bases with no gene match: 9. The CDR3: CASSPRVSGGYNEQFF. Here the CDR3 DNA reads TGTGCCAGCAGCCCTCGCGTCAGCGGGGGTTACAATGAGCAGTTCTTC.

V gene TRBV7-2 combines with J gene TRBJ1-5; 7 bases align to TRBD1. After removal of 4 bases from V and 1 base from J, the junction contained 4 bases not matched to a gene. Germline V gene sequence: CDR1 SGHTA, CDR2 FQGNSA. The CDR3 covers 15 residues. The CDR3 region has the DNA TGTGCCAGCAGCTCGACAGGGAGGAGCAATCAGCCCCAGCATTTT. This codes for CASSSTGRSNQPQHF. Full variable domain (remainder filled in from reference TRBV7-2 and TRBJ1-5): GAGVSQSPSNKVTEKGKDVELRCDPISGHTALYWYRQSLGQGLEFLIYFQGNSAPDKSGLPSDRFSAERTGGSVSTLTIQRTQQEDSAVYLCASSSTGRSNQPQHFGDGTRLSIL.

V usage is TRBV5-6 and J usage is TRBJ2-2, with D possibly TRBD1 on 5 matching bases. Trimming took 3 bases from V and 6 from J, leaving 15 bases between them. Looked up from germline, CDR1 is SGHDT and CDR2 is YYEEEE. The CDR3 totals 15 residues. CDR3 in amino acids: CASSWGAGYPGELFF. The CDR3 DNA reads as TGTGCCAGCAGCTGGGGCGCAGGGTATCCCGGGGAGCTGTTTTTT.

The CDR3 bases are TGTGCCAGTAGTTTGGGGGCGCGAGGAAACACCATATATTTT. This gives the protein CASSLGARGNTIYF. The V call is TRBV19, the J call TRBJ1-3; TRBD1 is a possible D gene (6 bases). The CDR3 is 14 residues long. V dropped 5 bases and J dropped 4 bases, with 12 bases sitting between them. In germline, CDR1 is LNHDA, CDR2 SQIVND (reference sequence). Combining the CDR3 with reference TRBV19 and TRBJ1-3 gives the whole variable domain DGGITQSPKYLFRKEGQNVTLSCEQNLNHDAMYWYRQDPGQGLRLIYYSQIVNDFQKGDIAEGYSVSREKKESFPLTVTSAQKNPTAFYLCASSLGARGNTIYFGEGSWLTVV.

J is TRBJ2-7 and V is TRBV7-9; a weak D match, TRBD2 (5 bases). CDR3 length equals 14 residues. In germline, CDR1 is SEHNR, CDR2 FQNEAQ (reference sequence). V lost 1 base, J lost 5 bases, and 12 bases lay in between. The CDR3 loop reads CASSLVGSGNEQYF. CDR3 nucleotide sequence: TGTGCCAGCAGCTTAGTAGGGAGCGGAAACGAGCAGTACTTC.

Written as DNA, the CDR3 is TGTGCCAGCTCACCCAGGGGGTTCCTTACAAATTCACCCCTCCACTTT. This gives the protein CASSPRGFLTNSPLHF. The chain links TRBV18 to TRBJ1-6; TRBD1 agrees at 7 bases. Per the germline V gene, CDR1 is KGHSH and CDR2 is LQKENI. V shed 3 bases and J 7 bases; nucleotides not matched to a gene: 9. The CDR3 extends over 16 amino acids.

V and J are TRBV7-6 and TRBJ2-3, with D perhaps TRBD2 (5 bases). The ends were cut back, 4 bases at V and 6 bases at J, with 8 bases in the middle. CDR1 and CDR2 (germline): SGHVS, FNYEAQ. This CDR3 comprises 12 residues. The CDR3 sequence: CASSSGLDTQYF. The CDR3 nucleotides are TGTGCCAGCAGCTCCGGACTGGATACGCAGTATTTT. The full variable domain, with the rest looked up from reference TRBV7-6 and TRBJ2-3, is GAGVSQSPRYKVTKRGQDVALRCDPISGHVSLYWYRQALGQGPEFLTYFNYEAQQDKSGLPNDRFSAERPEGSISTLTIQRTEQRDSAMYRCASSSGLDTQYFGPGTRLTVL.

This clone was picked up one time. The chain combines TRBV10-3 with TRBJ2-1, with 9 nucleotides matching TRBD1. Germline trimming cut 6 bases from V and 7 bases from J; bases unmatched to any gene: 13. The CDR3 is 16 amino acids. CDR1 and CDR2 from the germline V gene are ENHRY and SYGVKD. Here the CDR3 DNA reads TGTGCCATCAGCGCGACGCCGGGACAGGGCACTAATGAGCAGTTCTTC. This translates into CAISATPGQGTNEQFF.

This sequence joins TRBV29-1 and TRBJ2-5; D uncertain. Trimming took off 4 bases at V and 9 bases at J, with 12 bases between the two ends. CDR1 SQVTM and CDR2 ANQGSEA come from the germline V gene. The CDR3 has 11 residues. This CDR3 is CSVVLPLAQYF. CDR3 sequence (DNA): TGCAGCGTTGTACTCCCGTTGGCCCAGTACTTC.

For this clone: The identical CDR3 is also encoded by other nucleotide sequences in the sample. The chain uses TRBV12-5 and TRBJ1-3; D is unclear. The CDR3 has 15 amino acids. Germline V gene sequence: CDR1 LGHNT, CDR2 FRNRAP. The V end lost 0 bases, the J end lost 2 bases, and 8 bases lay between the germline ends. The chain's CDR3 is CASGLVPGTGNTIYF. CDR3 nucleotides: TGTGCTAGTGGTTTGGTGCCGGGAACTGGAAACACCATATATTTT. Full variable domain (outside the CDR3, taken from reference TRBV12-5 and TRBJ1-3): DARVTQTPRHKVTEMGQEVTMRCQPILGHNTVFWYRQTMMQGLELLAYFRNRAPLDDSGMPKDRFSAEMPDATLATLKIQPSEPRDSAVYFCASGLVPGTGNTIYFGEGSWLTVV.

This chain joins TRBV19 and TRBJ1-4; D is perhaps TRBD1 (5 bases). Trimming stripped 5 bases from V and 8 bases from J, with 18 bases between. Per germline, CDR1 LNHDA and CDR2 SQIVND (reference sequence). This CDR3 region has 15 residues. The CDR3 DNA reads TGTGCCAGTAGTTTCTTGCTCGGACGGACAGAAAAACTGTTTTTT. Residues: CASSFLLGRTEKLFF. The full variable domain, in which reference TRBV19 and TRBJ1-4 provide the parts outside the CDR3, is DGGITQSPKYLFRKEGQNVTLSCEQNLNHDAMYWYRQDPGQGLRLIYYSQIVNDFQKGDIAEGYSVSREKKESFPLTVTSAQKNPTAFYLCASSFLLGRTEKLFFGSGTQLSVL.

The chain links TRBV19 to TRBJ1-6, with D possibly matching TRBD1 (6 bases). CDR1 and CDR2 (germline): LNHDA, SQIVND (reference sequence). This CDR3 region has 16 residues. The V end was cut by 5 bases, the J end by 8 bases, with 19 bases between. DNA of the CDR3: TGTGCCAGTAGTGTCGTCTCCAGGGGAGCGGATTCACCCCTCCACTTT. Translation: CASSVVSRGADSPLHF.

The chain couples TRBV30 to TRBJ1-3; D possibly corresponds to TRBD1 (5 bases). Germline loops: CDR1 GTSNPN, CDR2 SVGIG (reference sequence). This CDR3 contains 14 residues. The V gene lost 1 base and the J gene lost 3 bases, with 10 bases spanning the gap. Here the CDR3 DNA reads TGTGCCTGGAGTGCCGGCAGGGATGGAAACACCATATATTTT. It translates to CAWSAGRDGNTIYF.

This rearrangement joins TRBV4-1 to TRBJ2-7; 8 bases are a match to TRBD1. The CDR3 is 15 residues long. Germline V gene sequence: CDR1 MGHRA, CDR2 YSYEKL. Trimming cost V 1 base and J 7 bases; bases outside gene matches: 9. CDR3 loop: CASSQGDRGLGEQYF. DNA of the CDR3: TGCGCCAGCAGCCAAGGTGACAGGGGCCTGGGGGAGCAGTACTTC.

This chain uses TRBV2 with TRBJ1-5; TRBD1 aligns across 8 bases. This CDR3 comprises 15 residues. Germline V CDR1 and CDR2: SNHLY, FYNNEI. V dropped 6 bases and J dropped 6; count of bases not matched to a gene: 10. In DNA form, the CDR3 reads TGTGCCAGCAGAAGGGGCGGACAGGGCGGTCAGCCCCAGCATTTT. This sequence encodes CASRRGGQGGQPQHF.

This clone came up once. The chain joins TRBV27 to TRBJ2-3, with TRBD2 identical over 8 bases. The CDR3 is 14 residues long. Germline CDR1 reads MNHEY; CDR2 reads SMNVEV (reference sequence). After removal of 5 bases from V and 3 bases from J, the junction contained 4 bases not matched to a gene. The CDR3 nucleotides read TGTGCCAGCAGTATGCAGCGGGGGACAGATACGCAGTATTTT. This gives the protein CASSMQRGTDTQYF.

This chain connects TRBV19 to TRBJ1-2, with 8 bases fitting TRBD1. V was clipped by 8 bases and J by 5 bases; unmatched bases: 13. CDR3 length: 15 amino acids. Germline V gene sequence: CDR1 LNHDA, CDR2 SQIVND (reference sequence). CDR3 protein: CASSTGVGLGYGYTF. The CDR3 nucleotides are TGTGCCAGTTCGACAGGGGTTGGTCTTGGGTATGGCTACACCTTC.

This rearrangement joins TRBV5-5 to TRBJ2-7; D possibly corresponds to TRBD2 (6 bases). Germline loops: CDR1 SGHKS, CDR2 YYEKEE (reference sequence). Trimming took off 4 bases at V and 2 bases at J, with 13 bases between the two ends. There are 14 residues in the CDR3. The DNA for the CDR3 is TGTGCCAGCAGCCCGGGGGACCGTCCCTACGAGCAGTACTTC. Protein sequence: CASSPGDRPYEQYF. The variable domain in full, completed from reference TRBV5-5 and TRBJ2-7, reads DAGVTQSPTHLIKTRGQQVTLRCSPISGHKSVSWYQQVLGQGPQFIFQYYEKEERGRGNFPDRFSARQFPNYSSELNVNALLLGDSALYLCASSPGDRPYEQYFGPGTRLTVT.

The chain carries TRBV27 and TRBJ2-1; TRBD2 agrees at 12 bases. CDR1 is MNHEY, CDR2 SMNVEV, per germline (reference sequence). The CDR3 is made up of 16 amino acids. Germline trimming cut 3 bases from V and 7 bases from J; bases unmatched to any gene: 7. The CDR3 region is CASSFLTSGGRNEQFF. The CDR3 DNA is TGTGCCAGCAGTTTTTTGACTAGCGGGGGCCGGAATGAGCAGTTCTTC.

V usage is TRBV2 and J usage is TRBJ2-5, with D perhaps TRBD2 (5 bases). Germline loops: CDR1 SNHLY, CDR2 FYNNEI. Trimming removed 11 bases from V and 7 bases from J, with 11 bases in between. This CDR3 has 10 residues. This chain's CDR3 is CAGGSGTQYF. The DNA of the CDR3 is TGTGCCGGAGGTAGTGGGACCCAGTACTTC.

The chain recombines TRBV5-1 with TRBJ2-3, with D tentatively TRBD2 (6 bases). Germline loops: CDR1 SGHRS, CDR2 YFSETQ. V shed 0 bases and J shed 6 bases, with 11 bases lying between them. This CDR3 contains 14 residues. The CDR3 nucleotides read TGCGCCAGCAGCTTGGGGCTAGCGAAGGATACGCAGTATTTT. Residues: CASSLGLAKDTQYF.

The rearrangement uses TRBV5-6 and TRBJ2-5; 7 bases match TRBD2. This CDR3 has 15 amino acids. Germline V gene sequence: CDR1 SGHDT, CDR2 YYEEEE. After removal of 3 bases from V and 2 bases from J, the junction contained 7 bases not matched to a gene. The CDR3 DNA follows: TGTGCCAGCAGCTCGACTTACGGGGGGCAAGAGACCCAGTACTTC. It codes for CASSSTYGGQETQYF. Looking up the rest from reference TRBV5-6 and TRBJ2-5 gives the full variable domain: DAGVTQSPTHLIKTRGQQVTLRCSPKSGHDTVSWYQQALGQGPQFIFQYYEEEERQRGNFPDRFSGHQFPNYSSELNVNALLLGDSALYLCASSSTYGGQETQYFGPGTRLLVL.